This record concerns one T cell receptor (beta chain) sequence. The data originate from a study of somatic mutations in cytotoxic T cells in rheumatoid arthritis. Libraries were prepared by immunoSEQ multiplex PCR; TCRdb keeps only in-frame clonotypes and omits some of them. The sample carries about 18,000 clones, about 70% recorded once. CDR3 length equals 15 residues. Germline V gives CDR1 GTSNPN, CDR2 SVGIG (reference sequence). The receptor was isolated from a woman aged 55-70 years in good health. Specimen: CD8+ T cells sorted from blood. The gene calls are TRBV30 and TRBJ2-5; either TRBD1 or TRBD2 may supply D (6 bases each). TRBJ2-7 explains the end of the DNA better; the J call may be wrong. The CDR3 sequence: CAWTLRGTTNYEQYF. CDR3 bases: TGTGCCTGGACCTTGCGCGGGACAACCAACTACGAGCAGTACTTC.